This T cell receptor beta chain derives from a study of technical replicates of blood from a few donors. The table came from immunoSEQ multiplex PCR; TCRdb's copy has only in-frame clones and leaves some out. The repertoire holds tens of thousands of clones, over 75% seen once, with just over 4.5% in the top ten. This CDR3 has 18 amino acids. Germline-derived CDR1 and CDR2 are LGHNT and FRNRAP. The V segment lost 0 bases and the J segment 2 bases; nucleotides outside the gene matches: 3. The receptor's source is a human donor in good health. Some clones in this sample may be carry-over from other donors' samples. The specimen sequenced was PBMCs. V is TRBV12-5 and J is TRBJ2-3; 15 bases fit TRBD2. The CDR3 spells CASGLVRTSGGVTDTQYF. DNA of the CDR3: TGTGCTAGTGGTTTGGTAAGGACTAGCGGGGGGGTCACAGATACGCAGTATTTT.